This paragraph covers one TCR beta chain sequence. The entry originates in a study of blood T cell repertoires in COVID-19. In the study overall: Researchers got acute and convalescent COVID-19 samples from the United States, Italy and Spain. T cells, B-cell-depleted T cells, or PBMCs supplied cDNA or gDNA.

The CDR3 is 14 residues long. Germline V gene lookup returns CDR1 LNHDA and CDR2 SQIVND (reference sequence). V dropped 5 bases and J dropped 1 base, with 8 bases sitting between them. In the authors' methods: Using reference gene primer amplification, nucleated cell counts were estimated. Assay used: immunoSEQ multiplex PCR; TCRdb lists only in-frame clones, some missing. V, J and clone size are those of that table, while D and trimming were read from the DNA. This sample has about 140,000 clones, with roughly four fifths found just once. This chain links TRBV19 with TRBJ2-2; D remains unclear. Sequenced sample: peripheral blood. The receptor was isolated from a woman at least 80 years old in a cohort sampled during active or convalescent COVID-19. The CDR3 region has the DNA TGTGCCAGTAGTTCCACAGAGAACACCGGGGAGCTGTTTTTT. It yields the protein CASSSTENTGELFF.